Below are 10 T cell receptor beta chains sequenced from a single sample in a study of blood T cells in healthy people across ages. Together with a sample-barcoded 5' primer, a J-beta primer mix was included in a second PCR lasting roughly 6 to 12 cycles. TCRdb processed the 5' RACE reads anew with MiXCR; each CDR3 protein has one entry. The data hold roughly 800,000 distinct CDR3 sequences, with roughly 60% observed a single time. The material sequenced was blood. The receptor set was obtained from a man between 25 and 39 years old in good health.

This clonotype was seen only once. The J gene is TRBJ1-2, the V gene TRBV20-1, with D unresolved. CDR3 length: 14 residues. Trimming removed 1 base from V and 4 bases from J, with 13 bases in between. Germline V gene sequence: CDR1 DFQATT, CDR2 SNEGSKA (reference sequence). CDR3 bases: TGCAGTGCTAGAGTGCAGAATCTTGGCTATGGCTACACCTTC. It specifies CSARVQNLGYGYTF.

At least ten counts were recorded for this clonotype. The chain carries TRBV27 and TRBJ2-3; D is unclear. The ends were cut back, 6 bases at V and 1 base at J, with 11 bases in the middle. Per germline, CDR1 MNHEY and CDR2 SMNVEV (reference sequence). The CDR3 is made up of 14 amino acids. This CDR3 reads CASRGLLGTDTQYF. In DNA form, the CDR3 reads TGTGCCAGCAGGGGATTGCTGGGCACAGATACGCAGTATTTT.

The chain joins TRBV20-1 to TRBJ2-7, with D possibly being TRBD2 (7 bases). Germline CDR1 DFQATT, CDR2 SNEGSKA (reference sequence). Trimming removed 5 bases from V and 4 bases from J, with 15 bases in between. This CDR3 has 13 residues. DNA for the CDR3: TGCAGTGCTGAGGGGGGGCTTGAGTACGAGCAGTACTTC. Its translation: CSAEGGLEYEQYF.

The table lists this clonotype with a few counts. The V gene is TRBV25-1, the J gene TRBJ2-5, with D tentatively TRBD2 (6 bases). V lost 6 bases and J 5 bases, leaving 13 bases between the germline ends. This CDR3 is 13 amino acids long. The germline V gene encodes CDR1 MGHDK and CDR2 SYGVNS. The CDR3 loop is CASRDSGRETQYF. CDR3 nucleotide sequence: TGTGCCAGCAGGGATAGCGGTCGGGAGACCCAGTACTTC.

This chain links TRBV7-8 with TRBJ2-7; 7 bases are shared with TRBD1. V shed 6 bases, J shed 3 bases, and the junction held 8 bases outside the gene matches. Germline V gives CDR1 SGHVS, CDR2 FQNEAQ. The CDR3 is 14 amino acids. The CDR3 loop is CASSPGTVFYEQYF. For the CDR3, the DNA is TGTGCCAGCAGTCCCGGGACAGTCTTCTACGAGCAGTACTTC.

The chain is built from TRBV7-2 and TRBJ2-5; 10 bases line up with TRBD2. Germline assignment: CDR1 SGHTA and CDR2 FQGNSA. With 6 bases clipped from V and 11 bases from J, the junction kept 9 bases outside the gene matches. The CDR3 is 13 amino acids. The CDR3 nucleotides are TGTGCCAGCAGAGCGGGGGGGCGGGATGAGCAGTACTTC. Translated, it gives CASRAGGRDEQYF.

In DNA form, the CDR3 reads TGTGCCATCGGGACGGGCCTTAGCAATCAGCCCCAGCATTTT. It codes for CAIGTGLSNQPQHF. The rearrangement joins TRBV10-3 to TRBJ1-5; a possible D gene is TRBD1 (5 bases). The CDR3 extends over 14 amino acids. Between the trimmed V and J ends, which lost 8 bases and 0 bases, there was a span of 11 bases. Per germline, CDR1 ENHRY and CDR2 SYGVKD.

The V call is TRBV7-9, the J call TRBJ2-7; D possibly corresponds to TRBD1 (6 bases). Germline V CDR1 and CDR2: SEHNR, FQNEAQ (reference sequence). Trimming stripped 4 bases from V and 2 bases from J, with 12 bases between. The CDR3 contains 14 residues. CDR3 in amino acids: CASSSTTGTYEQYF. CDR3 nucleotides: TGTGCCAGCAGCTCCACGACAGGCACCTACGAGCAGTACTTC.

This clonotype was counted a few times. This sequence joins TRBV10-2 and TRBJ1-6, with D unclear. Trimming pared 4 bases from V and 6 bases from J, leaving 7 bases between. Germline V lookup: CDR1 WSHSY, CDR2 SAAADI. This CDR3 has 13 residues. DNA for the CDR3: TGCGCCAGCAGTGTGGGATTTAATTCACCCCTCCACTTT. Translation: CASSVGFNSPLHF.

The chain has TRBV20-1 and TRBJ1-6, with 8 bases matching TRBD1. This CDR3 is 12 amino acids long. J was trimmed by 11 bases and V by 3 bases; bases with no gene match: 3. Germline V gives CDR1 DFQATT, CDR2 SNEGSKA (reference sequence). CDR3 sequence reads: CSARDRDPPLHF. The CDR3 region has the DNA TGCAGTGCTAGGGACAGGGACCCACCCCTCCACTTT.